The sample holds a few counts of the clone carrying this T cell receptor beta chain. Germline lookup yields CDR1 SQVTM and CDR2 ANQGSEA. The ends lost 4 bases at V and 0 bases at J; junction bases unmatched: 4. CDR3 length: 15 residues. TCRdb fed the reads into MiXCR, producing one record per CDR3 protein. Here the sample spans 150,000 to 200,000 distinct CDR3 sequences, roughly 9.8% being singletons. This sample stems from a study of T cell repertoires in cytomegalovirus infection. The source material was PBMCs. V and J are TRBV29-1 and TRBJ2-2; 8 bases fit TRBD2. The source of this sequence is a human donor in good health (CMV status not recorded). Some clones in this sample may be carry-over from other donors' samples. The CDR3 DNA reads TGCAGCGTTGTTGCGGGGGGCGCGAACACCGGGGAGCTGTTTTTT. It encodes CSVVAGGANTGELFF.